This T cell receptor (beta chain) was observed in a study of shared clonotypes between healthy human individuals. Several immunoSEQ 96-well plates shared each subset's DNA, each plate a replicate. Here immunoSEQ multiplex PCR was the method, and the copy in TCRdb shows in-frame clones only, minus some. The sample comprises more than 550,000 clones, about 90% of which are singletons, and about 33% rests with the top ten. Looked up from germline, CDR1 is PRHDT and CDR2 is FYEKMQ (reference sequence). The trim removed 1 base at V and 2 bases at J, leaving 4 bases unmatched. The CDR3 runs 16 residues. In regard to this clone: Its antigen is not identified.

Whole-study findings and limits: Among several donors, approximately 5% of naive CD4 clonotypes were found in common.

Input material: memory CD8+ T cells from PBMCs. As for subset: CD45RO+ cells pooled with CCR7-negative TemRA cells. This receptor was identified in a man younger than 35 in good health. Some clones in this sample may be carry-over from other donors' samples. J is TRBJ2-7 and V is TRBV13; 11 bases line up with TRBD1. The CDR3, as DNA: TGTGCCAGCAGCTTAGCGGGACAGGGGGATACCTACGAGCAGTACTTC. This encodes CASSLAGQGDTYEQYF.